Shown below are 30 T cell receptor beta chains from a single sample sequenced in a study of read filtering for tumor transcriptome and immune sequencing. Molecular barcoded adaptors covering alpha/delta and beta/gamma chains were used on approximately 400 ng RNA. TCRdb redid the calling of the reads with MiXCR, one entry per CDR3 protein. The sample holds around 33,000 distinct CDR3 sequences; around 20% are singletons and the top ten take roughly 17%. The sequenced sample was a population of CD138-negative cells sorted from bone marrow. Receptors originate from a donor aged 40 or older with multiple myeloma.

The chain links TRBV9 to TRBJ1-1; TRBD1 aligns across 8 bases. The germline V gene encodes CDR1 SGDLS and CDR2 YYNGEE. Trimming removed 4 bases from V and 4 bases from J; junction bases left unmatched: 9. The CDR3 runs to 15 residues. The CDR3 DNA sequence: TGTGCCAGCAGCCGACAAGAGACAGGGGTCACTGAAGCTTTCTTT. It is translated as CASSRQETGVTEAFF.

This clonotype came up many times. The CDR3: CSATIGGASSYEQYF. In nucleotides, the CDR3 is TGCAGTGCTACGATCGGGGGGGCCTCCTCCTACGAGCAGTACTTC. The chain couples TRBV20-1 to TRBJ2-7, with TRBD2 identical over 8 bases. Trimming removed 4 bases from V and 0 bases from J; junction bases left unmatched: 8. Per the germline V gene, CDR1 is DFQATT and CDR2 is SNEGSKA (reference sequence). The CDR3 is 15 amino acids.

V is TRBV9 and J is TRBJ1-3, with D perhaps matching TRBD1 (5 bases). The germline gives CDR1 SGDLS, CDR2 YYNGEE. The CDR3 is 15 residues long. V was cut by 4 bases and J by 7 bases, with 18 bases left in between. CDR3 in amino acids: CASSSSGGPGNTIYF. CDR3 in DNA: TGTGCCAGCAGCTCAAGTGGAGGGCCAGGGAACACCATATATTTT.

This clonotype was seen at least ten times. The chain links TRBV13 to TRBJ2-7; D is undetermined. CDR3 length: 14 residues. Germline V lookup: CDR1 PRHDT, CDR2 FYEKMQ (reference sequence). Trimming shortened V by 3 bases and J by 0 bases, and 9 bases separated the two germline ends. CDR3 protein: CASSFRARSYEQYF. CDR3 nucleotides: TGTGCCAGCAGCTTCCGGGCCCGCTCCTACGAGCAGTACTTC. The full variable domain, its missing parts supplied by reference TRBV13 and TRBJ2-7, is AAGVIQSPRHLIKEKRETATLKCYPIPRHDTVYWYQQGPGQDPQFLISFYEKMQSDKGSIPDRFSAQQFSDYHSELNMSSLELGDSALYFCASSFRARSYEQYFGPGTRLTVT.

The chain joins TRBV5-6 to TRBJ2-4, with unresolved D. This CDR3 comprises 17 residues. Looked up from germline, CDR1 is SGHDT and CDR2 is YYEEEE. Trimming pared 4 bases from V and 0 bases from J, leaving 17 bases between. CDR3 sequence (DNA): TGTGCCAGCAGCCCCCCACCCCCAAGCCTAGCCAAAAACATTCAGTACTTC. Residues: CASSPPPPSLAKNIQYF.

This clonotype has only one observation. This could be a read error, since a much larger clone is one nucleotide away. This chain links TRBV18 with TRBJ2-7; 7 bases are shared with TRBD1. After removal of 2 bases from V and 7 bases from J, the junction contained 8 bases not matched to a gene. The germline V gene encodes CDR1 KGHSH and CDR2 LQKENI. This CDR3 is built from 14 residues. CDR3 coding DNA: TGTGCCAGCTCACCAAACAGACAGGGATGGGAGCAGTACTTC. Encoded protein: CASSPNRQGWEQYF.

This clonotype was detected ten times or more. The genes are TRBV20-1 and TRBJ1-5; 7 bases agree with TRBD1. CDR3 length: 13 amino acids. Germline CDR1 DFQATT, CDR2 SNEGSKA (reference sequence). J was trimmed by 8 bases and V by 6 bases; bases with no gene match: 10. CDR3 DNA: TGCAGTGCCATCCAGACAGGGAAAGAGCCCCAGCATTTT. Translated: CSAIQTGKEPQHF.

In regard to this clonotype: A much larger clonotype is one base distant, so this may be a read error. The chain couples TRBV6-1 to TRBJ2-1, with D perhaps being TRBD1 or TRBD2 (5 bases each). Germline V gene lookup returns CDR1 MNHNS and CDR2 SASEGT. CDR3 size: 14 residues. The V gene lost 11 bases and the J gene lost 8 bases, with 22 bases spanning the gap. CDR3 sequence: CAGIQGWGFDEQFF. In nucleotides, the CDR3 is TGTGCCGGCATTCAAGGCTGGGGGTTCGATGAGCAGTTCTTC.

The chain links TRBV24-1 to TRBJ2-6; 12 positions match TRBD1. Germline V gives CDR1 KGHDR, CDR2 SFDVKD. CDR3 length: 19 residues. Trimming removed 3 bases from V and 4 bases from J; junction bases left unmatched: 9. The CDR3 here is CATSDVPGQGASGANVLTF. In nucleotides, the CDR3 is TGTGCCACCAGTGATGTCCCGGGACAGGGGGCGTCAGGGGCCAACGTCCTGACTTTC.

This clonotype is deemed medium-sized (0.01 to 0.1%). This rearrangement joins TRBV10-2 to TRBJ2-1; the D gene is possibly TRBD2 (5 bases). There are 13 residues in the CDR3. Per the germline V gene, CDR1 is WSHSY and CDR2 is SAAADI. Deletions cut 4 bases from V and 4 bases from J, with 8 bases between. CDR3 residues: CASSGRFYNEQFF. The DNA of the CDR3 is TGCGCCAGCAGTGGGAGGTTTTACAATGAGCAGTTCTTC.

This clonotype was observed a few times. This chain links TRBV29-1 with TRBJ2-5, with D perhaps matching TRBD1 (6 bases). The V gene lost 1 base and the J gene lost 0 bases, with 15 bases spanning the gap. Germline CDR1 SQVTM, CDR2 ANQGSEA. This CDR3 spans 16 amino acids. The CDR3 reads CSVEAETGRYQETQYF. In nucleotides, the CDR3 is TGCAGCGTTGAAGCGGAGACAGGAAGGTACCAAGAGACCCAGTACTTC. Full variable domain (rest looked up from reference TRBV29-1 and TRBJ2-5): SAVISQKPSRDICQRGTSLTIQCQVDSQVTMMFWYRQQPGQSLTLIATANQGSEATYESGFVIDKFPISRPNLTFSTLTVSNMSPEDSSIYLCSVEAETGRYQETQYFGPGTRLLVL.

V is TRBV11-2 and J is TRBJ2-1; 9 nucleotides match TRBD2. There are 15 residues in the CDR3. V dropped 5 bases and J dropped 10; count of bases not matched to a gene: 12. Germline V CDR1 and CDR2: SGHAT, FQNNGV. In nucleotides, the CDR3 is TGTGCCAGCAGCCACGGGACTAGCAGTATGGACGAGCAGTTCTTC. Amino acid sequence: CASSHGTSSMDEQFF.

This clonotype was counted at least ten times. This chain joins TRBV4-2 and TRBJ2-1, with 7 bases fitting TRBD2. CDR3 length: 16 residues. Germline CDR1 LGHNA, CDR2 YNFKEQ. V lost 4 bases and J lost 8; bases outside the gene matches: 14. The CDR3 nucleotides are TGTGCCAGCAGCCCGCAAAGTGCGGCGGGAGCATATGAGCAGTTCTTC. The encoded protein is CASSPQSAAGAYEQFF.

This clonotype was recorded at least ten times. The J gene is TRBJ2-6, the V gene TRBV4-1; D is uncertain. CDR3 length: 13 residues. Trimming took 1 base from V and 3 from J, leaving 1 base between them. CDR1 and CDR2 (germline): MGHRA, YSYEKL. CDR3 sequence: CASSQVGANVLTF. Written as DNA, the CDR3 is TGCGCCAGCAGCCAAGTTGGGGCCAACGTCCTGACTTTC.

This clonotype was recorded at least ten times. This chain connects TRBV2 to TRBJ1-5, with D possibly being TRBD1 (5 bases). The germline V and J ends were trimmed by 3 bases and 3 bases, with 12 bases remaining between them. Germline CDR1 and CDR2: SNHLY and FYNNEI. The CDR3 consists of 15 residues. The CDR3 sequence: CASSEATENNQPQHF. For the CDR3, the DNA is TGTGCCAGCAGTGAGGCGACAGAAAACAATCAGCCCCAGCATTTT.

The chain combines TRBV9 with TRBJ2-1; the D is unclear. Trimming took 1 base from V and 8 from J, leaving 16 bases between them. The CDR3 is 15 residues long. Germline loops: CDR1 SGDLS, CDR2 YYNGEE. The chain's CDR3 is CASSVNLARSDEQFF. CDR3 DNA sequence: TGTGCCAGCAGCGTAAACCTGGCGAGGTCCGATGAGCAGTTCTTC.

This clonotype has more than one count but fewer than ten. The chain uses TRBV5-1 and TRBJ2-2, with 7 bases that match TRBD1. The V gene end was trimmed by 4 bases and the J gene end by 1 base; junction bases not matched to a gene: 7. The CDR3 runs 16 residues. The germline V gene has CDR1 SGHRS and CDR2 YFSETQ. The CDR3 sequence is CASSKTGTENTGELFF. In DNA, the CDR3 is TGCGCCAGCAGCAAAACCGGGACAGAGAACACCGGGGAGCTGTTTTTT. The full variable domain, with the rest looked up from reference TRBV5-1 and TRBJ2-2, is KAGVTQTPRYLIKTRGQQVTLSCSPISGHRSVSWYQQTPGQGLQFLFEYFSETQRNKGNFPGRFSGRQFSNSRSEMNVSTLELGDSALYLCASSKTGTENTGELFFGEGSRLTVL.

Many counts were recorded for this clonotype. The chain combines TRBV5-6 with TRBJ2-5, with TRBD1 identical over 10 bases. This CDR3 region has 15 residues. V was clipped by 4 bases and J by 6 bases; unmatched bases: 9. Germline V gives CDR1 SGHDT, CDR2 YYEEEE. In nucleotides, the CDR3 is TGTGCCAGCAGCCCAGGCCGGACAGGGGGACAGACCCAGTACTTC. Protein: CASSPGRTGGQTQYF.

This clonotype was recorded at least ten times. V and J are TRBV5-1 and TRBJ2-3; the D gene is possibly TRBD1 (6 bases). This CDR3 contains 13 residues. The germline V gene has CDR1 SGHRS and CDR2 YFSETQ. V shed 5 bases and J shed 3 bases, with 10 bases lying between them. DNA of the CDR3: TGCGCCAGCAGTGGACAGCAGACAGATACGCAGTATTTT. Translating gives CASSGQQTDTQYF.

The sample holds many counts of this clonotype. The chain joins TRBV5-1 to TRBJ2-2, with D perhaps TRBD1 (6 bases). Trimming shortened V by 4 bases and J by 1 base, and 8 bases separated the two germline ends. Germline V lookup: CDR1 SGHRS, CDR2 YFSETQ. CDR3 size: 14 residues. The CDR3 loop is CASSLQGNTGELFF. In DNA form, the CDR3 reads TGCGCCAGCAGCCTACAGGGGAACACCGGGGAGCTGTTTTTT.

This clonotype was recorded many times. The gene calls are TRBV12-3 or TRBV12-4 and TRBJ2-1; the match to TRBD2 covers 8 bases. CDR3 length: 12 amino acids. V gave up 6 bases and J gave up 14 bases; unmatched junction bases: 9. CDR3 residues: CASSQGLVFEFF. In DNA, the CDR3 is TGTGCCAGCAGCCAGGGACTAGTCTTTGAGTTCTTC.

The sample holds many counts of this clonotype. The chain has TRBV30 and TRBJ2-7; perhaps TRBD2 as D (5 bases). The CDR3 runs 14 residues. Germline CDR1 is GTSNPN and CDR2 is SVGIG (reference sequence). The V and J ends lost 5 bases and 1 base respectively, with 15 bases between them. The CDR3: CAWSLEGGSYEQYF. The CDR3 region has the DNA TGTGCCTGGTCCCTCGAGGGTGGGTCCTACGAGCAGTACTTC.

In the case of this clonotype: A far larger clone is just one base off, so this is likely a read error. The V gene is TRBV6-6, the J gene TRBJ2-6; 9 nucleotides align to TRBD1. J was trimmed by 2 bases and V by 5 bases; bases with no gene match: 7. Per germline, CDR1 MNHNY and CDR2 SVGAGI (reference sequence). The CDR3 contains 17 residues. CDR3 sequence reads: CASSGATGGTGANVLTF. In DNA form, the CDR3 reads TGTGCCAGCAGTGGAGCAACAGGGGGCACTGGGGCCAACGTCCTGACTTTC.

The chain links TRBV28 to TRBJ1-5; tentatively, D is TRBD1 (5 bases). V lost 5 bases to trimming and J lost 4 bases, with 18 bases between them. CDR3 length: 16 residues. The germline V gene has CDR1 MDHEN and CDR2 SYDVKM. CDR3 coding DNA: TGTGCCAGCAGTCCGGGGCGGGGGTCTCTAAATCAGCCCCAGCATTTT. Translated: CASSPGRGSLNQPQHF.

This clonotype was observed a handful of times. This chain uses TRBV28 with TRBJ1-5; the D is unclear. V lost 6 bases and J 7 bases, leaving 19 bases between the germline ends. Germline assignment: CDR1 MDHEN and CDR2 SYDVKM. The CDR3 sequence is 15 residues long. The CDR3 protein is CASRVWVTTDQPQHF. In DNA form, the CDR3 reads TGTGCCAGCAGGGTGTGGGTCACCACCGACCAGCCCCAGCATTTT.

The table lists this clonotype with a few counts. Germline is not matched at one junction end, which may reflect a read error. J is TRBJ1-2 and V is TRBV29-1, with 9 bases fitting TRBD1. The CDR3 is 9 residues long. Per germline, CDR1 SQVTM and CDR2 ANQGSEA. CDR3 in amino acids: CSVDRQGDF. The CDR3 nucleotides read TGCAGCGTGGACCGACAGGGGGACTTC.

This clonotype occurred many times. The chain has TRBV20-1 and TRBJ1-5; D not certain. The CDR3 has 12 residues. V lost 2 bases, J lost 3 bases, and 5 bases lay in between. Germline loops: CDR1 DFQATT, CDR2 SNEGSKA (reference sequence). CDR3 sequence (DNA): TGCAGTGCTAGATGGACCAATCAGCCCCAGCATTTT. Translating it yields CSARWTNQPQHF.

This clonotype came up many times. Here the CDR3 reads CASTFTQETQYF. CDR3 bases: TGTGCCAGCACCTTTACCCAAGAGACCCAGTACTTC. The rearrangement uses TRBV7-9 and TRBJ2-5, with unresolved D. Trimming removed 7 bases at V and 1 base at J, with 7 bases between. The germline CDR1 and CDR2 sequences are SEHNR and FQNEAQ (reference sequence). The CDR3 has 12 residues.

The rearrangement uses TRBV5-1 and TRBJ2-1; D gene unclear. Germline assignment: CDR1 SGHRS and CDR2 YFSETQ. Trimming removed 0 bases at V and 8 bases at J, with 9 bases between. This CDR3 has 13 amino acids. The CDR3 is CASSLGVYDEQFF. The CDR3 DNA sequence: TGCGCCAGCAGCTTGGGAGTGTACGATGAGCAGTTCTTC.

This clonotype appeared many times. The chain carries TRBV3-1 and TRBJ1-2; D unresolved. Trimming pared 4 bases from V and 4 bases from J, leaving 10 bases between. Germline V lookup: CDR1 LGHDT, CDR2 YNNKEL (reference sequence). The CDR3 consists of 13 residues. The CDR3 DNA reads TGTGCCAGCAGCCCGGACGGAGGCTATGGCTACACCTTC. Translating gives CASSPDGGYGYTF.